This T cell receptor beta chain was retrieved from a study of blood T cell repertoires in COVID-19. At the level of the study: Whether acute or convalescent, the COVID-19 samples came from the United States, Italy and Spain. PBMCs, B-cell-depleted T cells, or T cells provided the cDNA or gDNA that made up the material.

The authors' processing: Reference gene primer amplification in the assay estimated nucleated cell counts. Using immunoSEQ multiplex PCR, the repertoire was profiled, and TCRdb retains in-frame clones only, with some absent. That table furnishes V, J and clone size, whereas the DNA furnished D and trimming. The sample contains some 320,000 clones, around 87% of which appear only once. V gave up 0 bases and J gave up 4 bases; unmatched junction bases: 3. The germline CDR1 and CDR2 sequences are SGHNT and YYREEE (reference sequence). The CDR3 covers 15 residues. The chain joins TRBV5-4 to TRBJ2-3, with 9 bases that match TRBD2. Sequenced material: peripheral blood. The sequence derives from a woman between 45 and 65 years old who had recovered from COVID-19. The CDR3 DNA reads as TGTGCCAGCAGCTTGGGACTAGCGGACCCAGATACGCAGTATTTT. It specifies CASSLGLADPDTQYF.